Listed below are T cell receptor beta chains from one sample, sequenced in a study of cytomegalovirus exposure and HLA in healthy donors. Libraries were prepared by immunoSEQ multiplex PCR; TCRdb keeps only in-frame clonotypes and omits some of them. The sample holds 150,000 to 200,000 clones; approximately 89% are singletons and the top ten take approximately 2.4%. Source material: PBMCs. These receptor sequences come from a man aged 18 to 29 in good health and CMV-seropositive. The CDR3 runs from the conserved cysteine through the conserved F or W. A D gene is named only where the DNA matches it firmly.

V gene	J gene	D gene	CDR3 DNA	CDR3 protein
TRBV30	TRBJ1-2	-	TGTGCCTGGAGTGTTCGGGGAGATGGCTACACCTTC	CAWSVRGDGYTF
TRBV9	TRBJ2-4	-	TGTGCCAGCCTAAATAGAGCCAAAAACATTCAGTACTTC	CASLNRAKNIQYF
TRBV19	TRBJ1-1	-	TGTGCCAGTAGTATAGTGGGCGGGGGAAACACTGAAGCTTTCTTT	CASSIVGGGNTEAFF
TRBV19	TRBJ2-1	TRBD1	TGTGCCAGTAGTCCCGGGACAGGGGACTACAATGAGCAGTTCTTC	CASSPGTGDYNEQFF
TRBV28	TRBJ2-5	-	TGTGCCAGCAGTGCGCGGGACGAGACCCAGTACTTC	CASSARDETQYF
TRBV19	TRBJ2-7	-	TGTGCCAGTAGTAAGGTCGGGGGGCAGGAGGAGCAGTACTTC	CASSKVGGQEEQYF
TRBV5-4	TRBJ1-6	-	TGTGCCAGCAGCTTGGACAGTCTTAATTCACCCCTCCACTTT	CASSLDSLNSPLHF
TRBV5-1	TRBJ2-2	-	TGCGCCAGCAGCTTGGATATAGCGAACACCGGGGAGCTGTTTTTT	CASSLDIANTGELFF
TRBV4-1	TRBJ2-1	TRBD2	TGCGCCAGCAGCCAACCCGGACTAGCGGGGGTTGAGCAGTTCTTC	CASSQPGLAGVEQFF
TRBV20-1	TRBJ1-2	TRBD1	TGTTCCGCAGGGGGGATCTATGGCTACACCTTC	CSAGGIYGYTF
TRBV5-1	TRBJ2-3	-	TGCGCCAGCAGCTTGGGGACGGGCGGGTTAGCAGATACGCAGTATTTT	CASSLGTGGLADTQYF
TRBV27	TRBJ1-3	-	TGTGCCAGCAGTTTAATGTATGGCGGGTTTAACACCATATATTTT	CASSLMYGGFNTIYF
TRBV11-3	TRBJ1-4	-	TGTGCCAGCGCTCTCGGTCAGGGAGGGAAACTGTTTTTT	CASALGQGGKLFF